This T cell receptor (beta chain) was documented in a study of radiotherapy plus CTLA-4 blockade in lung cancer. The V end was cut by 3 bases, the J end by 2 bases, with 12 bases between. The germline CDR1 and CDR2 sequences are WNHNN and SYGVQD (reference sequence). The CDR3 extends over 15 amino acids. Produced via immunoSEQ multiplex PCR; TCRdb's table is partial and in-frame only. The table lists 90,000 or so clones, about four fifths of them singletons. This sequence originates from a human donor with non-small cell lung cancer who had stable disease on radiotherapy plus ipilimumab. Here the sequenced sample was peripheral blood, taken from a patient treated with radiotherapy plus ipilimumab. The chain carries TRBV10-1 and TRBJ2-3; D possibly corresponds to TRBD2 (5 bases). The DNA of the CDR3 is TGCGCCAGCAGTGATCCCCACCGGGACACAGATACGCAGTATTTT. Encoded protein: CASSDPHRDTDTQYF.